This is a list of T cell receptor beta chains from one sample in a study of identical twins. TCRdb re-analysed the 5' RACE reads in MiXCR, keeping a single row per CDR3 protein. The sample has approximately 590,000 distinct CDR3 sequences, around 9.6% seen once; the top ten hold under 3%. Another study also made use of these data, one on yellow fever vaccine responses in identical twins.

The sequenced sample consisted of PBMCs. Every receptor here comes from a young woman in good health. Each CDR3 is given with its conserved first and last residue. D genes are given only for firm matches. Clone size appears in some rows only: once, few, many, or a class for an expanded clone.

>TRBJ1-2|-|TRBV24-1|many
CATSDLGRDYGYTF
TGTGCCACCAGTGATTTGGGCAGGGACTATGGCTACACCTTC
>TRBJ2-7|TRBD2|TRBV12-3/TRBV12-4|few
CASSPRTSGGWEQYF
TGTGCCAGCAGTCCACGGACTAGCGGGGGTTGGGAGCAGTACTTC
>TRBJ2-7|-|TRBV6-1|many
CASRRDGQSYEQYF
TGTGCCAGCAGGAGAGACGGACAGAGCTACGAGCAGTACTTC
>TRBJ2-4|-|TRBV3-1|-
CAGPDTQRVRVLAKNIQYF
TGTGCCGGCCCCGATACTCAACGGGTTAGGGTATTAGCCAAAAACATTCAGTACTTC
>TRBJ2-2|-|TRBV13|-
CASSPWDGDTGELFF
TGTGCCAGCAGCCCATGGGACGGAGACACCGGGGAGCTGTTTTTT
>TRBJ2-7|-|TRBV11-2|few
CASGVSSYEQYF
TGTGCCAGCGGAGTGAGTTCCTACGAGCAGTACTTC
>TRBJ2-3|TRBD2|TRBV24-1|few
CASAGATDTQYF
TGTGCCTCAGCGGGAGCAACAGATACGCAGTATTTT
>TRBJ2-5|TRBD2|TRBV5-1|few
CASSFGLAGVSETQYF
TGCGCCAGCAGCTTCGGACTAGCGGGAGTTTCGGAGACCCAGTACTTC
>TRBJ2-1|TRBD1|TRBV20-1|-
CSARSDRAYNEQFF
TGCAGTGCTAGGTCGGACAGGGCCTACAATGAGCAGTTCTTC
>TRBJ2-6|-|TRBV7-6|-
CASSFGNEVPGANVLTF
TGTGCCAGCAGCTTTGGTAACGAGGTCCCTGGGGCCAACGTCCTGACTTTC
>TRBJ2-3|-|TRBV11-2|once
CASSIKDTQYF
TGTGCCAGCAGCATAAAAGATACGCAGTATTTT
>TRBJ2-4|TRBD1|TRBV12-3/TRBV12-4|many
CASSSDRGFKNIQYF
TGTGCCAGCAGTTCCGACAGGGGGTTCAAAAACATTCAGTACTTC
>TRBJ2-1|-|TRBV11-2|many
CASSLGMDYQYNEQFF
TGTGCCAGCAGCTTAGGTATGGACTACCAATACAATGAGCAGTTCTTC
>TRBJ2-5|-|TRBV14|few
CASSQAGIAMETQYF
TGTGCCAGCAGCCAAGCTGGAATAGCTATGGAGACCCAGTACTTC
>TRBJ2-3|-|TRBV7-9|few
CASSFLTLSSTDTQYF
TGTGCCAGCAGCTTCCTCACGTTATCTAGCACAGATACGCAGTATTTT
>TRBJ2-3|-|TRBV7-8|-
CATSTRSTDTQYF
TGTGCCACCTCCACTCGTAGCACAGATACGCAGTATTTT
>TRBJ2-7|-|TRBV5-1|few
CASSLEAYYEQYF
TGCGCCAGCAGCTTGGAAGCGTACTACGAGCAGTACTTC
>TRBJ2-1|TRBD1|TRBV19|-
CASSIGGTGPNEQFF
TGTGCCAGTAGTATAGGTGGGACAGGTCCCAATGAGCAGTTCTTC
>TRBJ2-1|-|TRBV12-3/TRBV12-4|many
CASVGGALYNEQFF
TGTGCCAGCGTAGGGGGGGCCCTCTACAATGAGCAGTTCTTC
>TRBJ2-1|-|TRBV5-5|-
CASSLPLDFWFF
TGTGCCAGCAGCTTGCCGCTGGATTTTTGGTTCTTC
>TRBJ1-5|-|TRBV11-2|many
CASSLRQGRDQPQHF
TGTGCCAGCAGCTTAAGGCAGGGTCGGGATCAGCCCCAGCATTTT
>TRBJ2-1|-|TRBV12-3/TRBV12-4|many
CASSLGGRANEQFF
TGTGCCAGCAGTTTAGGTGGCAGGGCCAATGAGCAGTTCTTC
>TRBJ1-1|-|TRBV5-1|many
CASSPLDLNTEAFF
TGCGCCAGCAGCCCACTGGACTTGAACACTGAAGCTTTCTTT
>TRBJ2-5|-|TRBV10-3|many
CAISVGTEETQYF
TGTGCCATCAGTGTAGGGACGGAAGAGACCCAGTACTTC
>TRBJ2-5|TRBD1|TRBV12-3/TRBV12-4|many
CASLPGGLQETQYF
TGTGCCAGCCTTCCAGGGGGCCTCCAAGAGACCCAGTACTTC
>TRBJ2-3|-|TRBV20-1|-
CSAREDPSKDTQYF
TGCAGTGCTAGAGAAGACCCGTCGAAAGATACGCAGTATTTT
>TRBJ2-3|-|TRBV24-1|few
CATSGQGLKGTDTQYF
TGTGCCACCAGTGGACAGGGACTTAAAGGCACAGATACGCAGTATTTT
>TRBJ2-7|-|TRBV7-9|many
CASLTPGQNHEQYF
TGTGCCAGCCTCACACCCGGACAGAACCACGAGCAGTACTTC
>TRBJ2-1|TRBD1|TRBV6-1|few
CASSRGDRGNEQFF
TGTGCCAGCAGTCGCGGGGACAGGGGTAATGAGCAGTTCTTC
>TRBJ1-1|-|TRBV6-1|few
CASRHRGENTEAFF
TGTGCCAGCAGACACCGTGGAGAAAACACTGAAGCTTTCTTT
>TRBJ2-2|-|TRBV7-9|many
CASTPGAGELFF
TGTGCCAGCACCCCGGGGGCCGGGGAGCTGTTTTTT
>TRBJ2-3|-|TRBV29-1|few
CSVEVPEGRATDTQYF
TGCAGCGTTGAAGTTCCGGAGGGCCGGGCCACAGATACGCAGTATTTT
>TRBJ2-1|-|TRBV29-1|few
CSAPRGLSSYNEQFF
TGCAGCGCCCCCCGGGGGCTTAGCTCCTACAATGAGCAGTTCTTC
>TRBJ2-1|-|TRBV27|-
CASSLSGRRNEQFF
TGTGCCAGCAGTTTGTCGGGACGAAGAAATGAGCAGTTCTTC
>TRBJ2-2|-|TRBV5-1|many
CASSPDGHTGELFF
TGCGCCAGCAGCCCTGACGGGCACACCGGGGAGCTGTTTTTT
>TRBJ2-3|TRBD2|TRBV30|-
CAWSMLAGDTQYF
TGTGCCTGGAGTATGCTAGCGGGGGATACGCAGTATTTT
>TRBJ2-3|TRBD1|TRBV24-1|-
CATSDSGTGVHTQYF
TGTGCCACCAGTGATTCCGGGACAGGGGTGCATACGCAGTATTTT
>TRBJ2-1|TRBD1|TRBV5-6|many
CASSGKKLTGGTYNEQFF
TGTGCCAGCAGCGGAAAAAAACTGACAGGGGGCACCTACAATGAGCAGTTCTTC
>TRBJ1-1|-|TRBV7-9|-
CASRFSSDTEAFF
TGTGCCAGCAGATTTTCCTCCGACACTGAAGCTTTCTTT
>TRBJ2-3|TRBD1|TRBV18|many
CASSPAPVQGSDTQYF
TGTGCCAGCTCACCCGCGCCGGTACAGGGGTCAGATACGCAGTATTTT
>TRBJ1-6|TRBD1|TRBV12-3/TRBV12-4|many
CASSFNRGSYNSPLHF
TGTGCCAGCAGTTTTAACAGGGGATCCTATAATTCACCCCTCCACTTT
>TRBJ2-7|-|TRBV27|many
CASSPSRVAYEQYF
TGTGCCAGCAGTCCCAGCAGGGTAGCCTACGAGCAGTACTTC
>TRBJ1-1|-|TRBV29-1|-
CSVERRANTEAFF
TGCAGCGTTGAGCGCAGGGCCAACACTGAAGCTTTCTTT
>TRBJ2-7|TRBD1|TRBV20-1|many
CSFGDRVYEQYF
TGCAGTTTTGGGGACAGGGTCTACGAGCAGTACTTC
>TRBJ2-7|-|TRBV28|-
CASSLFRAQDEQYF
TGTGCCAGCAGTTTATTCAGGGCTCAGGACGAGCAGTACTTC
>TRBJ2-7|-|TRBV28|many
CASSLRDAPYEQYF
TGTGCCAGCAGTTTGCGGGACGCCCCCTACGAGCAGTACTTC
>TRBJ2-3|-|TRBV9|many
CASSVDGESQTDTQYF
TGTGCCAGCAGCGTAGACGGGGAGAGTCAGACAGATACGCAGTATTTT
>TRBJ1-1|-|TRBV20-1|many
CSAAGPDTEAFF
TGCAGTGCTGCGGGACCTGACACTGAAGCTTTCTTT
>TRBJ2-3|-|TRBV25-1|-
CASSVGATDTQYF
TGTGCCAGCAGTGTCGGGGCCACAGATACGCAGTATTTT
>TRBJ2-1|TRBD2|TRBV3-1|-
CASSQISGGLRTSGAYNEQFF
TGTGCCAGCAGCCAAATTTCGGGGGGACTCCGGACTAGCGGGGCCTACAATGAGCAGTTCTTC
>TRBJ2-1|TRBD1|TRBV20-1|many
CSALTGFDYNEQFF
TGCAGTGCCCTGACAGGGTTTGACTACAATGAGCAGTTCTTC
>TRBJ2-5|-|TRBV5-1|few
CASSLETVQYF
TGCGCCAGCAGCTTGGAGACAGTCCAGTACTTC
>TRBJ2-5|-|TRBV11-2|many
CASSLGGKHQETQYF
TGTGCCAGCAGCTTAGGGGGGAAACACCAAGAGACCCAGTACTTC
>TRBJ2-5|-|TRBV29-1|many
CSVRRTAVKVETQYF
TGCAGCGTAAGGAGGACAGCGGTGAAGGTTGAGACCCAGTACTTC
>TRBJ2-5|-|TRBV6-1|few
CASRITGTPQAVQYF
TGTGCCAGCAGAATTACCGGGACTCCCCAAGCTGTCCAGTACTTC
>TRBJ2-1|-|TRBV20-1|few
CSARVALNNEQFF
TGCAGTGCTAGGGTGGCTCTTAACAATGAGCAGTTCTTC
>TRBJ2-7|-|TRBV6-2/TRBV6-3|few
CASRRMGTTHYEQYF
TGTGCCAGCAGGAGAATGGGTACCACCCACTACGAGCAGTACTTC